The next 26 T cell receptor beta chains were all read from a single sample in a study of shared clonotypes between healthy human individuals. Naive-designated CD8 cells lacked CD45RO, were positively enriched for CCR7, and omitted terminally differentiated effector memory CD45RA+ cells. Some clones are missing from TCRdb's copy, which holds only in-frame ones; the method was immunoSEQ multiplex PCR. The sample includes over 800,000 clones, nearly 95% of them seen just once. The sample comprised naive CD8+ T cells sorted from blood. The receptors come from a young man in good health.

The chain combines TRBV19 with TRBJ2-7, with 8 bases fitting TRBD2. The CDR3 totals 18 residues. The junction had 18 bases not matched to a gene; V was cut back by 5 bases and J by 3 bases. CDR1 and CDR2 from the germline V gene are LNHDA and SQIVND (reference sequence). Here the CDR3 DNA reads TGTGCCAGTAGTGAGGCCAGGGGAACTCGAGCGGGAGACTACGAGCAGTACTTC. Its protein is CASSEARGTRAGDYEQYF.

The V gene is TRBV13, the J gene TRBJ1-1; weak D call: TRBD1 (6 bases). Germline-derived CDR1 and CDR2 are PRHDT and FYEKMQ (reference sequence). With 4 bases removed from V and 6 bases from J, the gap between germline ends came to 15 bases. CDR3 length: 14 amino acids. The CDR3 sequence: CASSSLTGRAEAFF. In nucleotides, the CDR3 is TGTGCCAGCAGCTCCCTAACAGGGAGGGCTGAAGCTTTCTTT.

The chain combines TRBV27 with TRBJ2-1; tentative D call: TRBD2 (5 bases). From germline, CDR1 is MNHEY and CDR2 SMNVEV (reference sequence). Between the trimmed V and J ends, which lost 6 bases and 0 bases, there was a span of 12 bases. The CDR3 is 15 residues long. The DNA for the CDR3 is TGTGCCAGCAGCCCCGACGGAGGCTCCTACAATGAGCAGTTCTTC. It yields the protein CASSPDGGSYNEQFF.

This chain joins TRBV7-9 and TRBJ2-1; 9 nucleotides match TRBD2. Germline V lookup: CDR1 SEHNR, CDR2 FQNEAQ (reference sequence). The V gene end was trimmed by 3 bases and the J gene end by 9 bases; junction bases not matched to a gene: 6. The CDR3 covers 14 residues. CDR3 sequence (DNA): TGTGCCAGCAGCTTGTCTAGCGGGATTGGTGAGCAGTTCTTC. It is translated as CASSLSSGIGEQFF.

V usage is TRBV27 and J usage is TRBJ1-4; no firm D call. Germline loops: CDR1 MNHEY, CDR2 SMNVEV (reference sequence). V lost 3 bases, J lost 4 bases, and 6 bases lay in between. CDR3 length equals 13 residues. The CDR3 region is CASSFIDNEKLFF. The DNA of the CDR3 is TGTGCCAGCAGTTTCATCGATAATGAAAAACTGTTTTTT. The full variable domain, with the rest looked up from reference TRBV27 and TRBJ1-4, is EAQVTQNPRYLITVTGKKLTVTCSQNMNHEYMSWYRQDPGLGLRQIYYSMNVEVTDKGDVPEGYKVSRKEKRNFPLILESPSPNQTSLYFCASSFIDNEKLFFGSGTQLSVL.

Worth noting for this clone: The same CDR3 is also encoded by other DNA sequences in this sample. The V and J genes are TRBV9 and TRBJ1-1, with D perhaps matching TRBD1 (5 bases). Trimming removed 0 bases at V and 4 bases at J, with 10 bases between. Per germline, CDR1 SGDLS and CDR2 YYNGEE. The CDR3 runs 14 residues. As DNA, the CDR3 is TGTGCCAGCAGCGTAGAGGGCGGGGGCACTGAAGCTTTCTTT. Protein sequence: CASSVEGGGTEAFF. Variable domain in full (rest from reference TRBV9 and TRBJ1-1): DSGVTQTPKHLITATGQRVTLRCSPRSGDLSVYWYQQSLDQGLQFLIQYYNGEERAKGNILERFSAQQFPDLHSELNLSSLELGDSALYFCASSVEGGGTEAFFGQGTRLTVV.

This clone has only one observation. The chain uses TRBV27 and TRBJ2-7, with D possibly TRBD1 on 6 matching bases. V lost 5 bases, J lost 3 bases, and 11 bases lay in between. From germline, CDR1 is MNHEY and CDR2 SMNVEV (reference sequence). The CDR3 contains 13 residues. This CDR3 reads CASSQGTRYEQYF. The CDR3 nucleotides are TGTGCCAGCAGTCAGGGGACCCGCTACGAGCAGTACTTC.

The V call is TRBV7-9, the J call TRBJ1-5; maybe TRBD1 (5 bases). The CDR3 is 17 residues long. The germline V and J ends were trimmed by 4 bases and 0 bases, with 16 bases remaining between them. Per the germline V gene, CDR1 is SEHNR and CDR2 is FQNEAQ (reference sequence). CDR3 DNA sequence: TGTGCCAGCAGCTCCCACAAGGACACTTATAGCAATCAGCCCCAGCATTTT. This encodes CASSSHKDTYSNQPQHF.

This clone showed up just once. This rearrangement joins TRBV15 to TRBJ1-5; D is unresolved. CDR1 and CDR2 (germline): LNHNV, YYDKDF (reference sequence). V lost 8 bases, J lost 6 bases, and 11 bases lay in between. The CDR3 has 12 amino acids. The CDR3: CATSMGRQPQHF. The CDR3 bases are TGTGCCACCTCGATGGGTCGTCAGCCCCAGCATTTT.

In this sample, this clone turned up once. For the CDR3, the DNA is TGTGCCAGCAGTAGCGGGAGCGGCTCCTACGAGCAGTACTTC. The encoded protein is CASSSGSGSYEQYF. The rearrangement uses TRBV28 and TRBJ2-7, with 8 bases that match TRBD2. Losses at the gene ends were 5 bases for V and 0 bases for J; bases not matched to a gene: 3. Germline V gene lookup returns CDR1 MDHEN and CDR2 SYDVKM. CDR3 length: 14 amino acids.

The V gene is TRBV6-1, the J gene TRBJ2-3; TRBD2 aligns across 10 bases. V trimming: 4 bases; J trimming: 4 bases; junction bases outside the gene matches: 14. Germline assignment: CDR1 MNHNS and CDR2 SASEGT. There are 18 residues in the CDR3. CDR3 DNA: TGTGCCAGCAGTGGAGACAAGGGCGGACTAGCGGTATCAGATACGCAGTATTTT. Amino acids: CASSGDKGGLAVSDTQYF.

Points on this clone: The same CDR3 also results from other DNA sequences found in this sample. The chain combines TRBV7-9 with TRBJ2-1; D is ambiguous. The V gene lost 3 bases and the J gene lost 7 bases, with 4 bases spanning the gap. Germline V gene sequence: CDR1 SEHNR, CDR2 FQNEAQ (reference sequence). This CDR3 has 11 amino acids. Written as DNA, the CDR3 is TGTGCCAGCAGCTTGAGTAATGAGCAGTTCTTC. Translated, it gives CASSLSNEQFF.

V usage is TRBV28 and J usage is TRBJ2-7; 8 bases match TRBD1. V was clipped by 2 bases and J by 6 bases; unmatched bases: 6. Germline loops: CDR1 MDHEN, CDR2 SYDVKM. This CDR3 is 14 amino acids long. Here the CDR3 reads CASSLAGQGFEQYF. The CDR3 coding sequence is TGTGCCAGCAGTTTAGCCGGACAGGGTTTCGAGCAGTACTTC. Variable domain in full (rest from reference TRBV28 and TRBJ2-7): DVKVTQSSRYLVKRTGEKVFLECVQDMDHENMFWYRQDPGLGLRLIYFSYDVKMKEKGDIPEGYSVSREKKERFSLILESASTNQTSMYLCASSLAGQGFEQYFGPGTRLTVT.

This chain uses TRBV6-1 with TRBJ2-1, with a possible D match to TRBD2 (6 bases). This CDR3 region has 14 residues. Trimming took off 0 bases at V and 12 bases at J, with 15 bases between the two ends. Germline CDR1 and CDR2: MNHNS and SASEGT. The CDR3 sequence: CASSEAVDMGGQFF. DNA for the CDR3: TGTGCCAGCAGTGAAGCGGTCGATATGGGGGGGCAGTTCTTC.

This clone was seen a few times. DNA of the CDR3: TGTGCCAGCAGCCTCCCCGGACTAGCGTACACCGGGGAGCTGTTTTTT. This sequence encodes CASSLPGLAYTGELFF. V is TRBV7-9 and J is TRBJ2-2, with 9 bases lining up with TRBD2. The CDR3 is made up of 16 amino acids. J was trimmed by 3 bases and V by 5 bases; bases with no gene match: 7. Looked up from germline, CDR1 is SEHNR and CDR2 is FQNEAQ (reference sequence).

The chain recombines TRBV19 with TRBJ1-5; D uncertain. This CDR3 region has 14 residues. CDR1 and CDR2 (germline): LNHDA, SQIVND (reference sequence). Trimming pared 3 bases from V and 3 bases from J, leaving 9 bases between. Written as DNA, the CDR3 is TGTGCCAGTAGTATTGGGCAGAACAATCAGCCCCAGCATTTT. Translation gives CASSIGQNNQPQHF.

This chain links TRBV10-2 with TRBJ1-2, with a tentative D call TRBD1 (5 bases). There are 16 residues in the CDR3. Deletions cut 8 bases from V and 0 bases from J, with 19 bases between. The V gene's germline CDR1 is WSHSY and CDR2 SAAADI. For the CDR3, the DNA is TGCGCCAGCGGGGGGACTCCCTGGGGAACTAACTATGGCTACACCTTC. This gives the protein CASGGTPWGTNYGYTF.

This clone is a singleton in its sample. This sample also contains other DNA sequences that code for the same CDR3. The chain has TRBV6-5 and TRBJ2-2; D uncertain. V lost 6 bases, J lost 6 bases, and 8 bases lay in between. This CDR3 is 12 amino acids long. The germline CDR1 and CDR2 sequences are MNHEY and SVGAGI. CDR3 region: CASSPLSGELFF. The CDR3 DNA reads as TGTGCCAGCAGCCCCTTGTCCGGGGAGCTGTTTTTT.

The chain joins TRBV14 to TRBJ2-2; TRBD2 is a possible D gene (5 bases). The CDR3 covers 17 residues. V was clipped by 2 bases and J by 1 base, with 14 bases between them. CDR1 is SGHDN, CDR2 FVKESK, per germline. CDR3 in amino acids: CASSQIAAVLNTGELFF. In nucleotides, the CDR3 is TGTGCCAGCAGCCAAATAGCAGCGGTTTTGAACACCGGGGAGCTGTTTTTT.

V and J are TRBV27 and TRBJ1-5; tentatively, D is TRBD1 (6 bases). Trimming left V 5 bases short and J 5 bases short, with 19 bases between. The germline V gene encodes CDR1 MNHEY and CDR2 SMNVEV (reference sequence). The CDR3 has 16 residues. For the CDR3, the DNA is TGTGCCAGCAGTGGAAGCACAGGGCCGCCTTATCAGCCCCAGCATTTT. This translates into CASSGSTGPPYQPQHF.

The chain joins TRBV7-9 to TRBJ2-2, with 11 bases that match TRBD2. The CDR3 has 16 residues. Germline V gives CDR1 SEHNR, CDR2 FQNEAQ (reference sequence). V lost 5 bases to trimming and J lost 2 bases; unmatched junction nucleotides: 4. CDR3 DNA sequence: TGTGCCAGCAGCCAGACTAGCGGGATAAACACCGGGGAGCTGTTTTTT. Protein: CASSQTSGINTGELFF.

This chain links TRBV6-1 with TRBJ1-5, with a weak D call TRBD1 (6 bases). The V end was cut by 11 bases, the J end by 4 bases, with 15 bases between. The germline V gene has CDR1 MNHNS and CDR2 SASEGT. The CDR3 runs to 13 residues. CDR3 DNA: TGTGCCGGTAGGACAGCCTCGAATCAGCCCCAGCATTTT. Its translation is CAGRTASNQPQHF.

V is TRBV4-3 and J is TRBJ2-7; 7 nucleotides match TRBD1. This CDR3 has 17 amino acids. CDR1 LGHNA and CDR2 YSLEER come from the germline V gene. Trimming removed 0 bases from V and 0 bases from J; junction bases left unmatched: 8. CDR3: CASSQDGRGPSSYEQYF. The CDR3 nucleotides read TGCGCCAGCAGCCAAGACGGAAGGGGGCCCAGCTCCTACGAGCAGTACTTC.

The chain carries TRBV10-3 and TRBJ2-4; the D is unclear. This CDR3 region has 12 residues. CDR1 and CDR2 (germline): ENHRY, SYGVKD. V gave up 0 bases and J gave up 15 bases, with 12 bases separating them. The CDR3 DNA is TGTGCCATCAGTGAGTCGGGTCGAACCCCGTACTTC. Amino acid sequence: CAISESGRTPYF.

The chain links TRBV28 to TRBJ1-3; 9 bases are a match to TRBD1. J was trimmed by 2 bases and V by 8 bases; bases with no gene match: 16. The CDR3 has 18 amino acids. Germline CDR1 reads MDHEN; CDR2 reads SYDVKM. CDR3 in amino acids: CASPPPRPGQGTGNTIYF. The CDR3 DNA follows: TGTGCCAGCCCCCCCCCACGACCGGGACAGGGAACTGGAAACACCATATATTTT.

V usage is TRBV29-1 and J usage is TRBJ2-2; 7 bases agree with TRBD1. This CDR3 comprises 13 residues. Germline CDR1 SQVTM, CDR2 ANQGSEA. Trimming took 7 bases from V and 1 from J; bases not matched to a gene: 3. The CDR3 region has the DNA TGCAGCGGACGGACAGGGAACACCGGGGAGCTGTTTTTT. Its protein product is CSGRTGNTGELFF.